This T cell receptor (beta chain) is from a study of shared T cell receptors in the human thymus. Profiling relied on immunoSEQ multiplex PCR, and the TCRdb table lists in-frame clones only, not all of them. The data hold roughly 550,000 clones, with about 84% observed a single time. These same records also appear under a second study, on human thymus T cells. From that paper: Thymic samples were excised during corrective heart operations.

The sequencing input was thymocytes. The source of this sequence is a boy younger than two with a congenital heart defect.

The CDR3 region has the DNA TGCGCCAGCAGCCAAGTGCAGGGGGAGGTAGATACGCAGTATTTT. Translation: CASSQVQGEVDTQYF. The J gene is TRBJ2-3, the V gene TRBV4-3; tentatively, D is TRBD1 (7 bases). V was shortened by 1 base and J by 5 bases, with 13 bases between the two germline ends. The CDR3 totals 15 residues. Germline V CDR1 and CDR2: LGHNA, YSLEER.